This T cell receptor (beta chain) was identified during a study of shared clonotypes between healthy human individuals. Study at large: Researchers drew samples from a couple of women and a few men aged 18 to 49. The study's findings and limits: Represented genetic and exposure-history diversity was restricted by having few donors.

Clones were sequenced by immunoSEQ multiplex PCR, and TCRdb holds only the in-frame ones, with some missing. Of about 490,000 clones listed, about 84% are singletons. A remark on this clone: Its target is unknown.

The specimen sequenced was PBMCs. The sequence derives from a woman between 40 and 55 years old in good health. Some clones in this sample may be carry-over from other donors' samples.

The CDR3 sequence is CASSFPLVGTGYEQYF. In DNA form, the CDR3 reads TGTGCCAGCAGTTTCCCGCTCGTCGGGACAGGATACGAGCAGTACTTC. This chain joins TRBV28 and TRBJ2-7; 8 nucleotides agree with TRBD1. Germline V gene data show CDR1 as MDHEN and CDR2 as SYDVKM. V was clipped by 3 bases and J by 4 bases; unmatched bases: 11. The CDR3 loop spans 16 amino acids.